This TCR beta chain was documented in a study of T cell clones after liver transplantation. Germline CDR1 and CDR2: SGHAT and FQNNGV. V was clipped by 1 base and J by 0 bases, with 4 bases between them. This CDR3 comprises 14 residues. Sorting of unstimulated PBMCs yielded separate CD3+CD4+ and CD3+CD8+ fractions. Data came from immunoSEQ multiplex PCR; TCRdb stores just in-frame clones and leaves some out. The sample contains 99,000 or so clones, approximately 78% of which appear only once. This TCR was sampled from a human donor who received a liver transplant. The sample consisted of CD4+ T cells from blood, taken before liver transplant. The rearrangement joins TRBV11-2 to TRBJ2-4; D is ambiguous. The CDR3 sequence: CASSLALAKNIQYF. The CDR3 nucleotides are TGTGCCAGCAGCTTAGCTTTAGCCAAAAACATTCAGTACTTC.